Included here is one T cell receptor beta chain sequence, with context. The sample comes from a study of T-cell reconstitution after alpha-beta-depleted transplantation in children. Unique molecular identifiers were incorporated into the prepared TCRbeta library. Each CDR3 protein is one row after TCRdb ran MiXCR on the PCR reads. The sample includes some 240,000 distinct CDR3 sequences, 9.7% of them seen just once. The trim removed 6 bases at V and 6 bases at J, leaving 10 bases unmatched. The germline gives CDR1 SQVTM, CDR2 ANQGSEA. The CDR3 is made up of 14 amino acids. The source material was PBMCs from the stem cell graft donor, sampled from the stem cell graft. J is TRBJ2-1 and V is TRBV29-1, with 8 nucleotides matching TRBD1. The TCR comes from a human donor who donated a stem cell graft to a child with SCID. CDR3 loop: CSVHGQGWGNEQFF. CDR3 sequence (DNA): TGCAGCGTGCACGGACAGGGCTGGGGCAATGAGCAGTTCTTC.